One T cell receptor beta chain is described in this entry. Its antigen is not known. The data were obtained in a study of T-cell reconstitution after alpha-beta-depleted transplantation in children. Germline V lookup: CDR1 DFQATT, CDR2 SNEGSKA (reference sequence). V was cut by 0 bases and J by 5 bases, with 10 bases left in between. The length of the CDR3 is 13 residues. General study results and limits: Where alpha-beta T cells came from about two months after transplant was reportedly several hundred expanded graft clones.

The library targeted TCRbeta and was prepared with unique molecular identifiers. One entry per CDR3 protein results from TCRdb running MiXCR on the PCR reads. The table records almost 250,000 distinct CDR3 sequences, under 30% of them present only once. This receptor was taken from a girl under 10 years old with Fanconi anemia, due to receive a stem cell transplant. The V and J genes are TRBV20-1 and TRBJ2-5; D unresolved. The specimen comprised PBMCs, sampled before TCRalphabeta/CD19-depleted stem cell transplant. CDR3 sequence reads: CSARDHLGETQYF. The CDR3 nucleotides are TGCAGTGCTAGAGATCATCTAGGCGAGACCCAGTACTTC.